In this sample, the clone carrying this T cell receptor beta chain turned up a few times. Germline assignment: CDR1 MDHEN and CDR2 SYDVKM. The trim removed 5 bases at V and 8 bases at J, leaving 7 bases unmatched. The CDR3 is 14 amino acids. The sample is drawn from a study of human T cells and chemical hapten exposure. Overall study: Chiefly women, the patients showed alopecia areata, totalis or universalis.

TCRdb ran MiXCR on the RACE reads and lists one entry per CDR3 protein. Counted here are roughly 34,000 distinct CDR3 sequences, about 9.3% occurring once; the ten biggest clones make up 25% to 30%. Time point here: pre-sensitization, week 0. Treatment meaning: therapeutic diphenylcyclopropenone sensitization with weekly scalp DPC. From whole blood left unfractionated, total RNA was extracted. The donor pool consisted of alopecia patients aged 18 to 70 years, considered suitable for DPC. The TCR originated in a man aged 50-59 years with alopecia areata. Some clones in this sample may be carry-over from other donors' samples. The chain uses TRBV28 and TRBJ2-1; 9 nucleotides line up with TRBD1. This specimen consisted of whole blood, obtained in connection with sensitization to the hapten diphenylcyclopropenone (DPC). CDR3 residues: CASSSDRGADEQFF. The CDR3 region has the DNA TGTGCCAGCAGTAGCGACAGGGGGGCGGATGAGCAGTTCTTC.